These 11 T cell receptor beta chains were sequenced from one sample in a study of early T cells in non-severe SARS-CoV-2 infection. TCRdb passed the 5' RACE reads through MiXCR, listing each CDR3 protein once. The data show under 85,000 distinct CDR3 sequences, over 10% seen once. The specimen sequenced was whole blood. The receptors were sampled from an adult who was a healthcare worker with PCR-confirmed SARS-CoV-2 infection or an uninfected control (not recorded which).

This clonotype was found a few times. The chain couples TRBV29-1 to TRBJ1-5; no definite D call. Germline values: CDR1 SQVTM, CDR2 ANQGSEA. The ends were cut back, 5 bases at V and 2 bases at J, with 7 bases in the middle. The CDR3 is 12 amino acids. The CDR3 DNA reads as TGCAGCGTTAAGGTGGGCAATCAGCCCCAGCATTTT. Translating it yields CSVKVGNQPQHF.

This clonotype was counted many times. This rearrangement joins TRBV19 to TRBJ2-5; D not certain. Per the germline V gene, CDR1 is LNHDA and CDR2 is SQIVND (reference sequence). The CDR3 totals 12 residues. V lost 3 bases and J lost 5, with 7 bases in between. DNA for the CDR3: TGTGCCAGTAGTATTGGTATGGAGACCCAGTACTTC. Its protein product is CASSIGMETQYF.

The genes are TRBV11-3 and TRBJ2-7, with D unresolved. The CDR3 runs 12 residues. Trimming pared 9 bases from V and 0 bases from J, leaving 9 bases between. Germline V gene data show CDR1 as SGHNT and CDR2 as YENEEA. For the CDR3, the DNA is TGTGCCAGTGGACGTAGCTCCTACGAGCAGTACTTC. This sequence encodes CASGRSSYEQYF.

The count of this clonotype is one. The chain carries TRBV2 and TRBJ1-4, with D tentatively TRBD1 (5 bases). The germline V and J ends were trimmed by 2 bases and 4 bases, with 8 bases remaining between them. Per germline, CDR1 SNHLY and CDR2 FYNNEI. This CDR3 is 14 amino acids long. The DNA of the CDR3 is TGTGCCAGCAGTGAAAGGGGCATTAATGAAAAACTGTTTTTT. This encodes CASSERGINEKLFF.

The V gene is TRBV29-1, the J gene TRBJ1-1; D is unclear. This CDR3 contains 10 residues. CDR1 SQVTM and CDR2 ANQGSEA come from the germline V gene. V was cut by 7 bases and J by 11 bases, with 14 bases left in between. The CDR3 spells CSAQGSRAFF. The CDR3 DNA sequence: TGCAGCGCCCAAGGGTCGCGGGCTTTCTTT.

This clonotype was seen at least ten times. The chain employs TRBV20-1 and TRBJ1-1; TRBD1 aligns across 7 bases. Losses at the gene ends were 2 bases for V and 1 base for J; bases not matched to a gene: 7. Germline lookup yields CDR1 DFQATT and CDR2 SNEGSKA (reference sequence). The CDR3 sequence is 15 residues long. In DNA, the CDR3 is TGCAGTGCTAGACGACAGGGTCATGGGAACACTGAAGCTTTCTTT. It specifies CSARRQGHGNTEAFF.

This clonotype has ten or more counts. The gene calls are TRBV9 and TRBJ1-1; no reliable D call. Germline values: CDR1 SGDLS, CDR2 YYNGEE. V was pared by 3 bases and J by 7 bases, with 13 bases between. This CDR3 contains 13 residues. DNA of the CDR3: TGTGCCAGCAGCGCCCACGGGGAGGGTGAAGCTTTCTTT. Translating gives CASSAHGEGEAFF.

V gene TRBV10-3 combines with J gene TRBJ1-3; D is unresolved. The germline CDR1 and CDR2 sequences are ENHRY and SYGVKD. CDR3 length: 15 amino acids. The V gene lost 0 bases and the J gene lost 4 bases, with 10 bases spanning the gap. CDR3 bases: TGTGCCATCAGTGAGTCTGTTCTTGCGGGAAACACCATATATTTT. Protein product: CAISESVLAGNTIYF.

The chain employs TRBV7-3 and TRBJ1-1, with D unresolved. V was clipped by 4 bases and J by 4 bases, with 10 bases between them. Germline loops: CDR1 SGHTA, CDR2 FQGTGA. This CDR3 region has 13 residues. The CDR3: CASSSQRGTEAFF. Here the CDR3 DNA reads TGTGCCAGCAGCTCACAGCGGGGCACTGAAGCTTTCTTT.

The chain links TRBV29-1 to TRBJ2-6; no firm D call. CDR1 is SQVTM and CDR2 is ANQGSEA in the germline V gene. The V end lost 4 bases, the J end lost 0 bases, and 28 bases lay between the germline ends. The CDR3 contains 21 residues. The CDR3 region has the DNA TGCAGCGTTGTTTTTCTTGCCAGTCATACCCCCCCTCACTCTGGGGCCAACGTCCTGACTTTC. Translation: CSVVFLASHTPPHSGANVLTF.

The V gene is TRBV7-6, the J gene TRBJ2-5; TRBD2 aligns across 10 bases. V lost 0 bases, J lost 2 bases, and 3 bases stayed unmatched. Germline V CDR1 and CDR2: SGHVS, FNYEAQ. The CDR3 runs 16 residues. The CDR3, as DNA: TGTGCCAGCAGCTTAGCGCCAGCGGGGGGGCAAGAGACCCAGTACTTC. It encodes CASSLAPAGGQETQYF.